This is a list of T cell receptor beta chains from one sample in a study of blood T cell repertoires in COVID-19. Sequencing was performed with immunoSEQ multiplex PCR; in TCRdb, only in-frame clones are kept and a portion is missing. The data hold over 100,000 clones, with roughly 84% observed a single time. The material sequenced was peripheral blood. These receptors all stem from a woman older than 75 with active or convalescent COVID-19. Both conserved end residues are part of each CDR3. Fields, in order: V gene, J gene, CDR3 protein.

TRBV15	TRBJ2-3	CATREDHPDTQYF
TRBV7-9	TRBJ2-2	CASSFSGRGTGELFF
TRBV2	TRBJ1-2	CASSDTGADYGYTF
TRBV7-9	TRBJ1-4	CASASSSLGLREKLFF
TRBV5-1	TRBJ1-1	CASSLPGLGNTEAFF
TRBV12-3/TRBV12-4	TRBJ1-2	CASRPGTNYGYTF
TRBV6-2/TRBV6-3	TRBJ2-1	CASSHRDLAGASYNEQFF
TRBV5-8	TRBJ1-2	CASKMRTLDNYGYTF
TRBV10-3	TRBJ2-5	CAISESKPSGRAEETQYF
TRBV27	TRBJ1-2	CASSPTGGAYGYTF
TRBV7-9	TRBJ1-2	CASSNMAGQGYTF
TRBV9	TRBJ2-7	CASSEDRGDDEQYF
TRBV6-1	TRBJ2-7	CASSEDERGGDYEQYF
TRBV27	TRBJ2-7	CASSTETGGYEQYF
TRBV19	TRBJ1-1	CASSTSGTEAFF
TRBV28	TRBJ1-5	CASSFYRYDTPIHNQPQHF
TRBV28	TRBJ2-2	CASSFWDSPNTGELFF
TRBV19	TRBJ1-5	CASSNPVLTAYSNQPQHF
TRBV6-5	TRBJ1-5	CASSQQGGNQPQHF
TRBV18	TRBJ2-2	CASLTDRGRVDGELFF
TRBV5-1	TRBJ2-6	CASGSQGTGANVLTF
TRBV30	TRBJ2-6	CAWSGLLRSGANVLTF
TRBV2	TRBJ2-6	CASKVSNSGANVLTF
TRBV27	TRBJ2-4	CASSYSSPIDIQYF
TRBV7-2	TRBJ2-1	CASSFASGRVTQFF
TRBV10-1	TRBJ2-3	CASSVGGGTDTQYF
TRBV9	TRBJ2-2	CASSAQGLTNTGELFF
TRBV7-9	TRBJ2-7	CASSTGTGRIYEQYF